Listed below are T cell receptor beta chains from one sample, sequenced in a study of regulatory T cells in long-lasting Graves disease. MiXCR was run by TCRdb on the multiplex PCR reads, yielding one entry per CDR3 protein. The sample yields 530,000 or so distinct CDR3 sequences, roughly 14% seen once. This sample also belongs to another study, concerning T cells in Graves' hyperthyroidism and ophthalmopathy.

Material: peripheral blood mononuclear cells (PBMCs), obtained at new diagnosis, from a patient treated with antithyroid drugs. These receptors all stem from a man younger than 40 with Graves disease. Each CDR3 is given with its conserved first and last residue. D genes are given only for firm matches. Clone size is given for some rows only: seen once, a few or many times, or a class if the clone is expanded.

V,J,size,D,CDR3,DNA
TRBV12-3/TRBV12-4,TRBJ2-5,.,.,CASSLGRSLTQYF,TGTGCCAGCAGCCTGGGACGGTCCTTAACCCAGTACTTC
TRBV20-1,TRBJ2-4,once,TRBD2,CSAPFSGRNIQYF,TGCAGTGCCCCTTTTAGCGGGAGAAACATTCAGTACTTC
TRBV5-1,TRBJ2-1,many,TRBD2,CASSPIGTSGHNEQFF,TGCGCCAGCAGCCCAATCGGGACTAGCGGGCACAATGAGCAGTTCTTC
TRBV12-3/TRBV12-4,TRBJ2-3,.,.,CASSFYGTQNTQYF,TGTGCCAGCAGTTTTTACGGGACTCAAAATACGCAGTATTTT
TRBV24-1,TRBJ1-4,.,TRBD1,CATSDPGQGGTNEKLFF,TGTGCCACCAGTGACCCCGGACAGGGAGGGACTAATGAAAAACTGTTTTTT
TRBV15,TRBJ2-2,many,.,CATSRGPPGELFF,TGTGCCACCAGCAGAGGACCCCCCGGGGAGCTGTTTTTT
TRBV29-1,TRBJ2-5,.,TRBD2,CSAGTSGRTGSETQYF,TGCAGCGCTGGGACTAGCGGGAGGACAGGGTCGGAGACCCAGTACTTC
TRBV27,TRBJ1-5,many,.,CASSLRSGVNQPQHF,TGTGCCAGCAGTTTAAGGTCAGGAGTGAATCAGCCCCAGCATTTT
TRBV7-8,TRBJ2-4,.,.,CASSSPGGRDIQYF,TGTGCCAGCAGCTCGCCGGGCGGTAGGGACATTCAGTACTTC
TRBV5-5,TRBJ1-1,.,.,CASSSGALGGAFF,TGTGCCAGCAGCTCGGGAGCCCTGGGGGGAGCTTTCTTT
TRBV10-1,TRBJ2-1,many,.,CASSDSWSSYNEQFF,TGCGCCAGCAGTGACTCTTGGAGCTCCTACAATGAGCAGTTCTTC
TRBV18,TRBJ1-3,many,.,CASSQGPPPGNTIYF,TGTGCCAGCTCGCAAGGACCCCCTCCAGGAAACACCATATATTTT
TRBV6-5,TRBJ1-1,many,.,CASSYSRGRMNTEAFF,TGTGCCAGCAGTTACTCGAGAGGGAGGATGAACACTGAAGCTTTCTTT
TRBV18,TRBJ1-1,many,.,CASSPGEWMNTEAFF,TGTGCCAGCTCACCAGGGGAGTGGATGAACACTGAAGCTTTCTTT
TRBV5-1,TRBJ2-2,many,.,CASSLGQVGTGELFF,TGCGCCAGCAGCTTAGGACAAGTAGGCACCGGGGAGCTGTTTTTT
TRBV9,TRBJ1-6,few,.,CASSAEGGTSPLHF,TGTGCCAGCAGCGCTGAGGGGGGTACTTCACCCCTCCACTTT
TRBV27,TRBJ1-5,.,.,CASSYISNQLQHF,TGTGCCAGCAGTTACATAAGCAATCAGCTCCAGCATTTT
TRBV6-9,TRBJ2-7,many,TRBD1,CASSYSGGSSYEQYF,TGTGCCAGCAGTTACTCAGGGGGTAGCTCCTACGAGCAGTACTTC
TRBV11-2,TRBJ2-2,few,TRBD2,CASSLGTSGRLGTGELFF,TGTGCCAGCAGCCTAGGGACTAGCGGGAGGTTGGGGACCGGGGAGCTGTTTTTT
TRBV12-3/TRBV12-4,TRBJ2-4,many,.,CASSMPGPRGAKNIQYF,TGTGCCAGCAGTATGCCCGGGCCCCGAGGAGCCAAAAACATTCAGTACTTC
TRBV27,TRBJ2-1,.,.,CASSSERNSYNEQFF,TGTGCCAGCAGTTCCGAGCGGAACTCCTACAATGAGCAGTTCTTC
TRBV11-2,TRBJ1-4,.,TRBD1,CASSLIRAGQGEEGEKLFF,TGTGCCAGCAGCTTAATCCGTGCGGGACAGGGGGAGGAGGGTGAAAAACTGTTTTTT
TRBV9,TRBJ2-7,many,TRBD2,CASSGLGSGANEQYF,TGTGCCAGCAGTGGCTTGGGCAGCGGGGCAAACGAGCAGTACTTC
TRBV28,TRBJ2-7,many,.,CASSRPEGVREQYF,TGTGCCAGCAGTCGCCCTGAGGGCGTAAGGGAGCAGTACTTC
TRBV25-1,TRBJ1-1,many,.,CASTPPTRVDQAFF,TGTGCCAGCACCCCGCCTACAAGGGTCGATCAAGCTTTCTTT
TRBV20-1,TRBJ2-1,few,.,CSALAAGNPYNEQFF,TGCAGTGCTCTTGCAGCTGGAAATCCCTACAATGAGCAGTTCTTC
TRBV29-1,TRBJ2-7,.,.,CSVVVPDLDAYEQYF,TGCAGCGTTGTAGTTCCCGATTTAGATGCCTACGAGCAGTACTTC
TRBV5-1,TRBJ2-5,.,.,CASSPRRTLQETQYF,TGCGCCAGCAGCCCCCGCCGGACTCTGCAAGAGACCCAGTACTTC
TRBV5-5,TRBJ1-4,few,TRBD1,CASSSGTGRGEKLFF,TGTGCCAGCAGCAGTGGGACAGGGAGAGGGGAAAAACTGTTTTTT
TRBV7-9,TRBJ2-1,many,.,CASSRSGYNEQFF,TGTGCCAGCAGCCGCAGCGGCTACAATGAGCAGTTCTTC
TRBV6-2/TRBV6-3,TRBJ2-4,many,.,CASSYSRQGQNIQYF,TGTGCCAGCAGTTACTCGAGGCAGGGGCAAAACATTCAGTACTTC
TRBV20-1,TRBJ2-7,many,.,CSVHPWYEQYF,TGCAGTGTCCACCCGTGGTACGAGCAGTACTTC
TRBV24-1,TRBJ2-3,.,TRBD2,CATSDGGYTDTQYF,TGTGCCACCAGTGACGGGGGGTACACAGATACGCAGTATTTT
TRBV25-1,TRBJ1-3,.,TRBD1,CASSEGRTGVSGNTIYF,TGTGCCAGCAGTGAAGGGAGGACAGGAGTCTCTGGAAACACCATATATTTT
TRBV29-1,TRBJ2-7,.,.,CSVKVAGPTYEQYF,TGCAGCGTTAAAGTGGCAGGGCCCACCTACGAGCAGTACTTC
TRBV3-1,TRBJ1-5,few,.,CASSDRAGVGNQPQHF,TGTGCCAGCAGCGATCGGGCGGGGGTCGGCAATCAGCCCCAGCATTTT
TRBV27,TRBJ2-7,.,TRBD1,CASSVTGGAYEQYF,TGTGCCAGCAGTGTAACAGGGGGCGCCTACGAGCAGTACTTC
TRBV6-5,TRBJ2-1,.,TRBD2,CASSYWTSGGEQFF,TGTGCCAGCAGTTACTGGACTAGCGGGGGTGAGCAGTTCTTC
TRBV6-2/TRBV6-3,TRBJ2-7,.,TRBD2,CASSYGTSGTYEQYF,TGTGCCAGCAGTTACGGGACTAGCGGGACCTACGAGCAGTACTTC
TRBV19,TRBJ2-1,.,.,CASTRTGNEQFF,TGTGCCAGTACCCGGACGGGGAATGAGCAGTTCTTC
TRBV19,TRBJ2-7,.,.,CASSTPGQYEQYF,TGTGCCAGTAGTACGCCCGGACAGTACGAGCAGTACTTC
TRBV20-1,TRBJ2-7,many,TRBD2,CSARDPIAGVNYEQYF,TGCAGTGCTAGAGATCCCATAGCGGGGGTCAACTACGAGCAGTACTTC
TRBV5-1,TRBJ2-1,.,TRBD2,CASSPILAGSTNEQFF,TGCGCCAGCAGCCCTATCCTAGCGGGCAGTACCAATGAGCAGTTCTTC
TRBV18,TRBJ1-5,few,.,CASSPASTLSNQPQHF,TGTGCCAGCTCACCCGCGAGCACACTTAGCAATCAGCCCCAGCATTTT
TRBV12-3/TRBV12-4,TRBJ2-1,.,TRBD2,CASRMTSGRAFSNEQFF,TGTGCCAGCAGAATGACTAGCGGGAGGGCCTTTTCCAATGAGCAGTTCTTC
TRBV5-1,TRBJ2-5,.,.,CASSLRGAETQYF,TGCGCCAGCAGCTTGCGAGGGGCGGAGACCCAGTACTTC
TRBV4-2,TRBJ1-4,few,TRBD1,CASSRSRIGGFEKLFF,TGTGCCAGCAGCCGGAGTCGGATAGGGGGCTTTGAAAAACTGTTTTTT
TRBV29-1,TRBJ2-1,many,.,CSVGPPSSSYNEQFF,TGCAGCGTTGGACCCCCTTCTAGCTCCTACAATGAGCAGTTCTTC